A single sample is the source of the 5 T cell receptor beta chains below, sequenced in a study of blood T cell repertoires in COVID-19. Using immunoSEQ multiplex PCR, the repertoire was profiled, and TCRdb retains in-frame clones only, with some absent. The sample lists more than 200,000 clones, more than 75% occurring once. The specimen sequenced was PBMCs or T cells enriched from blood (not recorded which). The source of these receptors is a man younger than 40 in a cohort exposed to, infected with or recovered from COVID-19 (not recorded which).

The chain joins TRBV19 to TRBJ2-3, with TRBD2 matching over 8 bases. Trimming at V came to 6 bases and at J to 2 bases, leaving 7 bases not matched to a gene. Germline values: CDR1 LNHDA, CDR2 SQIVND (reference sequence). This CDR3 has 15 amino acids. Written as DNA, the CDR3 is TGTGCCAGTAGCTTAGCGGGGTCCCCCACAGATACGCAGTATTTT. This gives the protein CASSLAGSPTDTQYF.

This clone came up a few times. The chain joins TRBV24-1 to TRBJ1-1; 8 nucleotides line up with TRBD1. The CDR3 length is 15 residues. Germline lookup yields CDR1 KGHDR and CDR2 SFDVKD. The J segment lost 1 base and the V segment lost 5 bases, leaving 5 bases of the junction unmatched. The CDR3 DNA sequence: TGTGCCACCAGTGGTCCACAGGGGGGGAACACTGAAGCTTTCTTT. This sequence encodes CATSGPQGGNTEAFF.

The chain couples TRBV6-7 to TRBJ2-7; tentatively, D is TRBD1 (5 bases). TRBV6-7 is an ORF, and what it does is uncertain. The V and J ends lost 4 bases and 9 bases respectively, with 10 bases between them. CDR3 length: 11 amino acids. The CDR3 DNA follows: TGTGCCAGCAGTTTGGGGCTATGGCAGTACTTC. Amino acids: CASSLGLWQYF.

This chain joins TRBV19 and TRBJ2-1, with 13 bases matching TRBD2. The germline V gene encodes CDR1 LNHDA and CDR2 SQIVND (reference sequence). This CDR3 spans 15 amino acids. Losses at the gene ends were 3 bases for V and 6 bases for J; bases not matched to a gene: 2. This CDR3 reads CASSIGTSGANEQFF. The CDR3 nucleotides are TGTGCCAGTAGTATTGGGACTAGCGGGGCCAATGAGCAGTTCTTC.

V is TRBV3-1 (or the pseudogene TRBV3-2) and J is TRBJ2-7; the D is unclear. Per germline, CDR1 LGHDT and CDR2 YNNKEL (reference sequence). V lost 0 bases and J lost 2, with 11 bases in between. This CDR3 spans 15 amino acids. The CDR3 DNA reads TGTGCCAGCAGCCAAGATCAGGTCATGCCCTACGAGCAGTACTTC. Translation gives CASSQDQVMPYEQYF.